Included here is one T cell receptor (beta chain) sequence, with context. Its recognized antigen is unknown. The sample holds no much larger clone one base away, and base qualities are not on file. The source of the sample is a study of blood T cell repertoires in COVID-19 (dated by TCRdb to 2019 to 2021). Describing the broader study: The collaborator samples originated in the United States, Italy and Spain and spanned the acute and convalescent phases of COVID-19. Deeply sampled blood TCRbeta repertoires from subjects exposed to, actively infected with, or recovered from COVID-19 were included in the dataset. Where available, HLA class I and class II types were obtained from metadata supplied by the sample provider rather than from assay-based typing. Samples came from the ongoing ImmuneRACE study (first 160 participants) plus 1,254 subjects from 6 global collaborators. A de-identified subject ID, COVID-19 status, age in years and sex were almost always included in the sample metadata. The repertoires were released in a freely available public database intended as a resource for research on the immune response to SARS-CoV-2. The prospective study material was composed of cDNA or gDNA derived from T cells, B-cell-depleted T cells, or PBMCs.

TCRbeta CDR3 regions were amplified from genomic DNA by means of the immunoSEQ Assay, a bias-controlled multiplex PCR. In the original analysis: The number of nucleated cells in each sample was estimated by amplification of reference gene primers within the assay. To quantify the absolute abundance of each unique TCRbeta CDR3 rearrangement, sequence reads were collapsed and filtered. For each sample, productive Simpson clonality was calculated as the square root of Simpson's diversity index across productive rearrangements. The clones in this table, taken by TCRdb from immuneACCESS, are in-frame only. Not every clone is retained; where verified, under half of the shortfall comes from an unresolved V gene, and the cause of the rest is unknown. Clone size and the V and J calls come from that table; the DNA yielded D and trimming. This sample has around 620,000 clones in its table, and more than 80% of those were observed once. 0.2% to 0.3% of the sample goes to the ten largest clones.

Including cysteine and phenylalanine, the CDR3 has 17 amino acids. Here the CDR3 DNA is all that survives: 51 bases in frame from base 1. CDR1 and CDR2 are read off the germline V gene (reference sequence) as LNHDA and SQIVND. V trim: 8 bases; J trim: 0 bases; unmatched bases: 10. The research as a whole found: How much clinical and demographic metadata was included differed by source and by participant, and the metadata was provided uncurated.

The collaborating institutions used their own protocols to collect whole blood in K2EDTA tubes. For TCRbeta analysis, collaborators shipped samples in one of three forms: frozen whole blood, isolated PBMCs, or DNA extracted from either of those sample types. This clonotype was obtained from a woman aged 18-29 years with acute or convalescent COVID-19. The chain is encoded by TRBV19 joined to TRBJ1-6; TRBD1 agrees with 7 junctional bases. Material: peripheral blood. The CDR3 has the sequence CASSRRQGDSYNSPLHF. DNA sequence: TGTGCCAGTTCGCGTCGGCAGGGGGACTCCTATAATTCACCCCTCCACTTT.